The sequence of this T cell receptor beta chain was determined in a study of blood T cells in healthy people across ages. Trimming left V 3 bases short and J 4 bases short, with 15 bases between. CDR1 and CDR2 from the germline V gene are LNHNV and YYDKDF (reference sequence). This CDR3 contains 15 residues. In regard to this clonotype: The antigen is undetermined.

Study-wide results and caveats: Underestimates were what the diversity estimates from one million T cells were considered to be.

A second PCR, run for about 6 to 12 cycles, used a sample-barcoded 5' primer plus a J-beta primer mix. TCRdb passed the 5' RACE reads through MiXCR, listing each CDR3 protein once. Of 1.5 million to 2 million distinct CDR3 sequences in the sample, 30% to 40% were seen once. This rearrangement joins TRBV15 to TRBJ1-2, with D possibly matching TRBD1 (6 bases). Sequencing used blood. The clonotype was recovered from a human donor in good health. CDR3 in amino acids: CATSSGLGGFYGYTF. The CDR3 DNA follows: TGTGCCACCAGCAGCGGGCTCGGGGGCTTCTATGGCTACACCTTC.